This T cell receptor beta chain was retrieved from a study of cytomegalovirus exposure and HLA in healthy donors. Study-wide results and caveats: The HLA-A and HLA-B alleles of most subjects were reportedly predicted accurately from TCR beta sequences. TCR sequences were mostly rare, though some public TCRs occurred in many donors. Highly shared variants forming one cluster were likely a sequencing artifact.

A multiplex PCR was run with 60 Vbeta primers and 13 Jbeta primers. The method was immunoSEQ multiplex PCR; TCRdb's version includes in-frame clones alone and lacks a portion of them. Of about 150,000 clones in the sample, 70% to 80% were seen once. A remark on this clone: The antigen is undetermined.

Trimming stripped 4 bases from V and 10 bases from J, with 18 bases between. The CDR3 has 13 amino acids. Germline lookup yields CDR1 SGHRS and CDR2 YFSETQ. The sequence came from a man under 40 in good health and CMV-seronegative. The specimen sequenced was PBMCs. The V gene is TRBV5-1, the J gene TRBJ2-7; tentative D call: TRBD1 (6 bases). CDR3: CASSRTGTLIQYF. The CDR3 DNA follows: TGCGCCAGCAGCCGCACCGGGACACTCATACAGTACTTC.